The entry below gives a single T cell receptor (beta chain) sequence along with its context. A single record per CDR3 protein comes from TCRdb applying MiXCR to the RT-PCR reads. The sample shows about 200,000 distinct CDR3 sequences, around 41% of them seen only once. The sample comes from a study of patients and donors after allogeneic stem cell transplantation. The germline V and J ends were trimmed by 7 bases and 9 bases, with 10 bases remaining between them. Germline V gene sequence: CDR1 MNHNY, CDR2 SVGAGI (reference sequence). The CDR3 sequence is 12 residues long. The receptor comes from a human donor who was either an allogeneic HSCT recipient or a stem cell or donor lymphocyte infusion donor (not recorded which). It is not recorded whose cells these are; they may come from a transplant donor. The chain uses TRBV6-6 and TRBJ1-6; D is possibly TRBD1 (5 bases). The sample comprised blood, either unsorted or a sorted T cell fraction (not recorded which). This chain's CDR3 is CASIGGSSPLHF. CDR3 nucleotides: TGTGCCAGCATCGGGGGAAGTTCACCCCTCCACTTT.